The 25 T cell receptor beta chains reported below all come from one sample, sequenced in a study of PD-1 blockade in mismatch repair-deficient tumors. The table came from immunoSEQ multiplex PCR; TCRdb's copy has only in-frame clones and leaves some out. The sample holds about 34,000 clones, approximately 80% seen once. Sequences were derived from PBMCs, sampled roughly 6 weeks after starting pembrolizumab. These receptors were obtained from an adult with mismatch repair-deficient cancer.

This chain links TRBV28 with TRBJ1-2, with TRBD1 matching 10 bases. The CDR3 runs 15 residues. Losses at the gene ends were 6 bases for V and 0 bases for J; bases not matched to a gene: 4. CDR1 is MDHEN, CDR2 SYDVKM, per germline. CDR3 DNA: TGTGCCAGCAGGGGACAGGGGCCCTCTAACTATGGCTACACCTTC. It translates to CASRGQGPSNYGYTF.

The CDR3 nucleotides are TGCAGCGTTGAAGGCAGGTTGGGCACTGAAGCTTTCTTT. Encoded protein: CSVEGRLGTEAFF. The V and J genes are TRBV29-1 and TRBJ1-1; D is undetermined. The CDR3 contains 13 residues. V lost 1 base to trimming and J lost 4 bases, with 10 bases between them. The V gene's germline CDR1 is SQVTM and CDR2 ANQGSEA.

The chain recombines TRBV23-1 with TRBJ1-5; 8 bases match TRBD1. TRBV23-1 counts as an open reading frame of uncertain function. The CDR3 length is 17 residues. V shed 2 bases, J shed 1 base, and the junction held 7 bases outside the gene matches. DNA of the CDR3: TGCGCCAGCAGTCAACCCCAGGGGGCTCTGAGCAATCAGCCCCAGCATTTT. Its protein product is CASSQPQGALSNQPQHF.

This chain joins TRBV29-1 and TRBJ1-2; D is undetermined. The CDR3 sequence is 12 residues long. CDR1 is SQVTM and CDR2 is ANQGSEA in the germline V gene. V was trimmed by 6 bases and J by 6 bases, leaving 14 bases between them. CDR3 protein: CSVEDRVHGYTF. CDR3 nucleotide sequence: TGCAGCGTGGAGGACCGGGTCCATGGCTACACCTTC.

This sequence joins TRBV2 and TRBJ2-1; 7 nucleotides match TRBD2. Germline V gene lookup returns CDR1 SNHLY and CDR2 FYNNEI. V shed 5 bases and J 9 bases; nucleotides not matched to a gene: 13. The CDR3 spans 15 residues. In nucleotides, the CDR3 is TGTGCCAGCAGTCCCCAGGGCGGGAGTGTCGGTGAGCAGTTCTTC. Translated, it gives CASSPQGGSVGEQFF.

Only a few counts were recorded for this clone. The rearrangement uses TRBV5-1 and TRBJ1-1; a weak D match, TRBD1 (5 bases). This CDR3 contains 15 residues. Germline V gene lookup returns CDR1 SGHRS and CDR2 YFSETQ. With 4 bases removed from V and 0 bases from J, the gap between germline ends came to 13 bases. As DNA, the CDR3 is TGCGCCAGCAGCCCGGGACTGGTGCTGAACACTGAAGCTTTCTTT. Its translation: CASSPGLVLNTEAFF.

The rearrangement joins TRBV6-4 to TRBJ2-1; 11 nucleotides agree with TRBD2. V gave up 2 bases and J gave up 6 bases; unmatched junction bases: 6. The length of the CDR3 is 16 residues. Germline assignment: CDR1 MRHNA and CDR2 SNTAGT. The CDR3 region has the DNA TGTGCCAGCAGTGACCCCACTAGCGGGAGTTGCAATGAGCAGTTCTTC. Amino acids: CASSDPTSGSCNEQFF.

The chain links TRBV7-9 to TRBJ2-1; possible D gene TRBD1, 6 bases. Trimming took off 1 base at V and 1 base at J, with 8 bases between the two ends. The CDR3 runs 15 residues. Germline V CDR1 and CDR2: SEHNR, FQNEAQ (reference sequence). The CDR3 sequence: CASSLVGHSYNEQFF. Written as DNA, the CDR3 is TGTGCCAGCAGCTTAGTGGGACATTCCTACAATGAGCAGTTCTTC. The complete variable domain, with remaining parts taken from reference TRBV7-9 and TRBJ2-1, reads DTGVSQNPRHKITKRGQNVTFRCDPISEHNRLYWYRQTLGQGPEFLTYFQNEAQLEKSRLLSDRFSAERPKGSFSTLEIQRTEQGDSAMYLCASSLVGHSYNEQFFGPGTRLTVL.

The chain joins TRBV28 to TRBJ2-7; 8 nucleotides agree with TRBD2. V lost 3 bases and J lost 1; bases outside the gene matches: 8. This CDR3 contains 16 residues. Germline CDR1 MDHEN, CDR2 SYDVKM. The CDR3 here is CASSFGGETYSYEQYF. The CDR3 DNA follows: TGTGCCAGCAGTTTCGGGGGGGAGACCTATTCCTACGAGCAGTACTTC.

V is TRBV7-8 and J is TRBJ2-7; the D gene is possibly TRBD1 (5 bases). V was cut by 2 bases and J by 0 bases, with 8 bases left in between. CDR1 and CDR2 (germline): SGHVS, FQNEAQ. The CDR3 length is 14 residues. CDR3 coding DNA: TGTGCCAGCAGCTTAATGGACAACTCCTACGAGCAGTACTTC. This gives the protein CASSLMDNSYEQYF.

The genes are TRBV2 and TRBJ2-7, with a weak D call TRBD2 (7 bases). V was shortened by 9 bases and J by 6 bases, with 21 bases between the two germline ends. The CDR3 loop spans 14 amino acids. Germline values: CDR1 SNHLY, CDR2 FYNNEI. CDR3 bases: TGTGCCAGGGGGGGGGCATCCGCGGCGGGCGAGCAGTACTTC. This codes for CARGGASAAGEQYF.

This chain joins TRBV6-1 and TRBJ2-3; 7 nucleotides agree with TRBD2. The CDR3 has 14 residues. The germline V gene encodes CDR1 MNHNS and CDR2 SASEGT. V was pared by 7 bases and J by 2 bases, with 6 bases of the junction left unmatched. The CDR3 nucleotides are TGTGCCAGCAAGAACGGGAGGTTCACAGATACGCAGTATTTT. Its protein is CASKNGRFTDTQYF.

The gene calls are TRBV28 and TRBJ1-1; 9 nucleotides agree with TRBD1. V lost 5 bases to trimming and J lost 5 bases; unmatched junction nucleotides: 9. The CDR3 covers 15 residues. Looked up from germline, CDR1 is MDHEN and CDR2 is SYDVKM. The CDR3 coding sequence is TGTGCCAGCAGTCCCCGCGGACAGGGGAGAACTGAAGCTTTCTTT. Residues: CASSPRGQGRTEAFF. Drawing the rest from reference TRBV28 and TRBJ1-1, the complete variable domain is DVKVTQSSRYLVKRTGEKVFLECVQDMDHENMFWYRQDPGLGLRLIYFSYDVKMKEKGDIPEGYSVSREKKERFSLILESASTNQTSMYLCASSPRGQGRTEAFFGQGTRLTVV.

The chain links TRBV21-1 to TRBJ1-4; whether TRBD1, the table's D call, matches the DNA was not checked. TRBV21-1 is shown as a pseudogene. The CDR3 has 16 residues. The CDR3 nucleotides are TGTGCCAGCAGCAAACCCGATCGGACAGGTAATAAAAAACTGTTTTTT. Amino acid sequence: CASSKPDRTGNKKLFF.

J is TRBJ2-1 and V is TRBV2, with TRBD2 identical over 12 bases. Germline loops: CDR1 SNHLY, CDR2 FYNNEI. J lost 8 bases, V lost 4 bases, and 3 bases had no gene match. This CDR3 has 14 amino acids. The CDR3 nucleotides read TGTGCCAGCAGTGTGGGACTAGCGGGTTATGAGCAGTTCTTC. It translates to CASSVGLAGYEQFF.

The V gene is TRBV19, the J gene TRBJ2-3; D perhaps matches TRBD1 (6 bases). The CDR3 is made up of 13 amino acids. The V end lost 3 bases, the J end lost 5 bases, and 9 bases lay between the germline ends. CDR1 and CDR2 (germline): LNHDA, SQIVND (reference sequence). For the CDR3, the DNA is TGTGCCAGTAGTATTGAAGGGGGAGATACGCAGTATTTT. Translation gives CASSIEGGDTQYF. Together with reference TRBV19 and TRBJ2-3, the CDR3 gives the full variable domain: DGGITQSPKYLFRKEGQNVTLSCEQNLNHDAMYWYRQDPGQGLRLIYYSQIVNDFQKGDIAEGYSVSREKKESFPLTVTSAQKNPTAFYLCASSIEGGDTQYFGPGTRLTVL.

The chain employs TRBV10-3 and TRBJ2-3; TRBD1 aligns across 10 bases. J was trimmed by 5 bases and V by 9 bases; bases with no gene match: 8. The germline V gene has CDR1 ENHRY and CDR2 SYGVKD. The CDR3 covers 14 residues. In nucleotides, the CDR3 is TGTGCCATTCGTCCCGGGACAGGGGAAGATACGCAGTATTTT. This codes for CAIRPGTGEDTQYF.

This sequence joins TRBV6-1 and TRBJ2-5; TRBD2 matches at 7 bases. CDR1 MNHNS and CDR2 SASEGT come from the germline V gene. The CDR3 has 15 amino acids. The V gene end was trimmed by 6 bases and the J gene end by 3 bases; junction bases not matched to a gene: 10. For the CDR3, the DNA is TGTGCCAGCAGGGCCGAAATGGGGGGGGAAGAGACCCAGTACTTC. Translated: CASRAEMGGEETQYF.

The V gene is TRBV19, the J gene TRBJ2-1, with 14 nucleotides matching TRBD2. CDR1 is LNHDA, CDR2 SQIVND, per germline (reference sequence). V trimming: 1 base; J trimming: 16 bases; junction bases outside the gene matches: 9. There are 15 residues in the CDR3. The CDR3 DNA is TGTGCCAGTAGTATAGGAGGGACTAGCGGGAGTCTGAGCTTCTTC. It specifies CASSIGGTSGSLSFF.

The CDR3: CASSQESGGANVLTF. Here the CDR3 DNA reads TGTGCCAGCAGCCAAGAATCCGGGGGGGCCAACGTCCTGACTTTC. The V and J genes are TRBV4-2 and TRBJ2-6; no clear D. This CDR3 is 15 amino acids long. The germline V gene encodes CDR1 LGHNA and CDR2 YNFKEQ. V dropped 0 bases and J dropped 4 bases, with 7 bases sitting between them.

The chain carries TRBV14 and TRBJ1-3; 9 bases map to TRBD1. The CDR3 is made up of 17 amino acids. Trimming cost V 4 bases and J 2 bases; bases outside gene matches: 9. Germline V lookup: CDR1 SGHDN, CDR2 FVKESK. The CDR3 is CASSRGQGLKTGNTIYF. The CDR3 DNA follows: TGTGCCAGCAGCCGAGGACAGGGGCTCAAAACTGGAAACACCATATATTTT. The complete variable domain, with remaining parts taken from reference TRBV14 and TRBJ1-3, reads EAGVTQFPSHSVIEKGQTVTLRCDPISGHDNLYWYRRVMGKEIKFLLHFVKESKQDESGMPNNRFLAERTGGTYSTLKVQPAELEDSGVYFCASSRGQGLKTGNTIYFGEGSWLTVV.

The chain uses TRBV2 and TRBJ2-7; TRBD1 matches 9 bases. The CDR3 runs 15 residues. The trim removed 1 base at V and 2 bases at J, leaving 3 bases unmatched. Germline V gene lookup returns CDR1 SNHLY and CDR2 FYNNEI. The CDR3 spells CASSEEDRGPYEQYF. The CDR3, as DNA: TGTGCCAGCAGTGAAGAGGACAGGGGACCCTACGAGCAGTACTTC.

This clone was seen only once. CDR3 in DNA: TGTGCCAGCAGGTTCGACAGGACCTTTAATTCACCCCTCCACTTT. It translates to CASRFDRTFNSPLHF. This sequence joins TRBV27 and TRBJ1-6; perhaps TRBD1 as D (6 bases). The CDR3 spans 15 residues. Germline V gives CDR1 MNHEY, CDR2 SMNVEV (reference sequence). The V end lost 6 bases, the J end lost 6 bases, and 15 bases lay between the germline ends.

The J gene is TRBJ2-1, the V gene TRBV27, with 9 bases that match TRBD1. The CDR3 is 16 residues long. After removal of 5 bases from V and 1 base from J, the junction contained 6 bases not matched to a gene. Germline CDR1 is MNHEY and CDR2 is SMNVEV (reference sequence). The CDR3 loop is CASSRRDRASYNEQFF. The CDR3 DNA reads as TGTGCCAGCAGTCGACGGGACAGGGCTTCCTACAATGAGCAGTTCTTC.

The CDR3, as DNA: TGTGCCAGCAGTTTATCAGCTAGCGGGAATTTCAATGAGCAGTTCTTC. Translated: CASSLSASGNFNEQFF. The V and J genes are TRBV27 and TRBJ2-1, with TRBD2 matching 9 bases. CDR1 is MNHEY, CDR2 SMNVEV, per germline (reference sequence). The CDR3 length is 16 residues. The V gene end was trimmed by 0 bases and the J gene end by 6 bases; junction bases not matched to a gene: 6.